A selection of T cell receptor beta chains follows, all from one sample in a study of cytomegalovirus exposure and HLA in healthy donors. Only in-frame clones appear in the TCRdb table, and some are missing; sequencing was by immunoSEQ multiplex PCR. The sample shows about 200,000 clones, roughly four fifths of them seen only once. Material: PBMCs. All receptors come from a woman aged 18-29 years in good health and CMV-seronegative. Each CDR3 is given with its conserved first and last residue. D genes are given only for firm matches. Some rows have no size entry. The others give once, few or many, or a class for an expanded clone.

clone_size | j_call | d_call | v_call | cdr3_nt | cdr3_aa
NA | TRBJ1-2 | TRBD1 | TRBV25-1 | TGTGCCAGCAGTGGGACGGGACAGGGGGTTGACTATGGCTACACCTTC | CASSGTGQGVDYGYTF
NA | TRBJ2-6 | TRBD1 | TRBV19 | TGTGCCAGTACCAGACAGGGGGCAGCTGGGGCCAACGTCCTGACTTTC | CASTRQGAAGANVLTF
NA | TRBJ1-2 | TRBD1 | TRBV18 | TGTGCCAGCTCACCGGCCGGGACAGGGAGCTATGGCTACACCTTC | CASSPAGTGSYGYTF
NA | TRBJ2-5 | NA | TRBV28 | TGTGCCAGCAGTTTGGGGGGGCGTGAGACCCAGTACTTC | CASSLGGRETQYF
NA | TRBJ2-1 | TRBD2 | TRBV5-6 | TGTGCCAGCAGCGGACTAGCGGGAGTGGCCTACAATGAGCAGTTCTTC | CASSGLAGVAYNEQFF
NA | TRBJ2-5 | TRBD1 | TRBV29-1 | TGCAGCGGAAAACAGGGGGCGGTTAGAGAGACCCAGTACTTC | CSGKQGAVRETQYF
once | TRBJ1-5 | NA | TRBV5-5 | TGTGCCAGCAGCTCCAGACAGGACTTTAGCAATCAGCCCCAGCATTTT | CASSSRQDFSNQPQHF
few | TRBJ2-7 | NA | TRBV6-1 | TGTGCCAGCAGAGAGAAGACATGGGAGCAGTACTTC | CASREKTWEQYF
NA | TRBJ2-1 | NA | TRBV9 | TGTGCCAGCAGCCCCCGGGACAACCGAGCCAATGAGCAGTTCTTC | CASSPRDNRANEQFF
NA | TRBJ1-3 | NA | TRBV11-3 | TGTGCCAGCAGCTTGGTAGGGGTAGCTGGAAACACCATATATTTT | CASSLVGVAGNTIYF
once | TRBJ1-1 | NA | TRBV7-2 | TGTGCCAGCAGCCCTAGACGGGGAAAAGAAGCTTTCTTT | CASSPRRGKEAFF
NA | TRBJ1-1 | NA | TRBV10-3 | TGTGCCATCAGTGAACAGGGAGGGACTATGAACACTGAAGCTTTCTTT | CAISEQGGTMNTEAFF
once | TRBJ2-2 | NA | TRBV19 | TGTGCCAGTAGCCCCTGGGCCCGGAGCGGAACCGGGGAGCTGTTTTTT | CASSPWARSGTGELFF
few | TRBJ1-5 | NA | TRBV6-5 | TGTGCCAGCAGTTTACGACAGAGCAATCAGCCCCAGCATTTT | CASSLRQSNQPQHF
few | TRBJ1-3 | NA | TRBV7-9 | TGTGCCAGCAGCGCGGACACGGTAAAGGGAAACACCATATATTTT | CASSADTVKGNTIYF
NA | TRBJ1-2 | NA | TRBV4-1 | TGCGCCAGCAGCCCCGGGGGAAACCGACAGCCGCAGGGCTCCGGCTACACCTTC | CASSPGGNRQPQGSGYTF
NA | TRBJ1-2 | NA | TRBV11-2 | TGTGCCAGCGGGTTAGTGAGGAACTATGGCTACACCTTC | CASGLVRNYGYTF
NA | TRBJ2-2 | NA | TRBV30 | TGTGCCTGGATACGGGGGAACACCGGGGAGCTGTTTTTT | CAWIRGNTGELFF
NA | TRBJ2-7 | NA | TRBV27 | TGTGCCAGCAGGCCACGATCAGGCTCCTACGAGCAGTACTTC | CASRPRSGSYEQYF
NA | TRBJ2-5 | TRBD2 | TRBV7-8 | TGTGCCAGCACCAAAGCGGGAGTACGGGAGACCCAGTACTTC | CASTKAGVRETQYF
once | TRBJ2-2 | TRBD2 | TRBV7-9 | TGTGCCAGCAGCCTTGGGGCAACAGGACTAGCCACCGGGGAGCTGTTTTTT | CASSLGATGLATGELFF
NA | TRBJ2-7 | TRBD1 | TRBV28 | TGTGCCAGCAGACCCCGGGACAGGGTACCCTACGAGCAGTACTTC | CASRPRDRVPYEQYF
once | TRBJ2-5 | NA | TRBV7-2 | TGTGCCAGCAGGACTAGGGCCGTCACGGGTCAGGAGACCCAGTACTTC | CASRTRAVTGQETQYF
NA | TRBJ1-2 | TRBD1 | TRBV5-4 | TGTGCCAGCAGCTCCTGGGACAGGGCCCACTATGGCTACACCTTC | CASSSWDRAHYGYTF
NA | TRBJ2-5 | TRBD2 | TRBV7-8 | TGTGCCAGCAGCCCGGGACTAGCGAGACGATTAGGGGAGACCCAGTACTTC | CASSPGLARRLGETQYF
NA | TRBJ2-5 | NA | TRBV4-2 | TGTGCCAGCAGCCATATCCTAGCCGGACAAGAGACCCAGTACTTC | CASSHILAGQETQYF
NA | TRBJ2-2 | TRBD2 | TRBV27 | TGTGCCAGCAGTTTCCGGACTAGCGGGAGGCCGAGCACCGGGGAGCTGTTTTTT | CASSFRTSGRPSTGELFF
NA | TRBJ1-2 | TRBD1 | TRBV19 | TGTGCCAGTATGAGAGGGACAGTCTATGGCTACACCTTC | CASMRGTVYGYTF
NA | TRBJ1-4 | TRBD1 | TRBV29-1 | TGCAGCGTTGACCGGACAGGGAGAAATGAAAAACTGTTTTTT | CSVDRTGRNEKLFF
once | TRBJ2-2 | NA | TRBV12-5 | TGTGCTAGTGGTTTGGTACGCCGGGGAGTCACCGGGGAGCTGTTTTTT | CASGLVRRGVTGELFF
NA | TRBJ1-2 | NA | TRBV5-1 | TGCGCCAGCAGCTTGGGAGGGGGCTATGGCTACACCTTC | CASSLGGGYGYTF
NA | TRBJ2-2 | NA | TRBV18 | TGTGCCAGCTCACCTCAGAACACCGGGGAGCTGTTTTTT | CASSPQNTGELFF
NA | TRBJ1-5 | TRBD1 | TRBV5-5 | TGTGCCAGCAGCTTTGGGGACAGGGTAGGAAATCAGCCCCAGCATTTT | CASSFGDRVGNQPQHF
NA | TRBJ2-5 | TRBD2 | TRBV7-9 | TGTGCCAGCAGCTTAGGGACTAGCAAAGAGACCCAGTACTTC | CASSLGTSKETQYF
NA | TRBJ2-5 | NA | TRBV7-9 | TGTTCCAGCAGTTCCCCCGGGGAAGAGACCCAGTACTTC | CSSSSPGEETQYF
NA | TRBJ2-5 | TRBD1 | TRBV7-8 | TGTGCCAGCAGCTCTCCCCCGGACAGGCTCCCGAGGGAACAAGAGACCCAGTACTTC | CASSSPPDRLPREQETQYF
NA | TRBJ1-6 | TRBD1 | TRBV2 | TGTGCCAGCAGGGGGACAGCAAGCTCCTATAATTCACCCCTCCACTTT | CASRGTASSYNSPLHF
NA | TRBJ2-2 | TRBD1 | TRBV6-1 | TGTGCCAGCAGTGGGGGTACAGGCAGGGGGCGAACCGGGGAGCTGTTTTTT | CASSGGTGRGRTGELFF
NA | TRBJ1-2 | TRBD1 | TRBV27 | TGTGCCAGCAGTCCCCGGGACAGGCCCAACGGCTACACCTTC | CASSPRDRPNGYTF
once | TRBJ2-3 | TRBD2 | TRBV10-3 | TGTGCCATCAGTGAGTTAGCTAGCGGGACCACAGATACGCAGTATTTT | CAISELASGTTDTQYF
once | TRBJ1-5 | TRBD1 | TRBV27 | TGTGCCAGCAGTTTCGACAGGGTGGGGGGCAATCAGCCCCAGCATTTT | CASSFDRVGGNQPQHF
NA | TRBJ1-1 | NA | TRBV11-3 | TGTGCCAGCAGCTCCCCCGGGGGTATAGCCACTGAAGCTTTCTTT | CASSSPGGIATEAFF
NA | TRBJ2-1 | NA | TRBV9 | TGTGCCAGCAGCGTAGCCCCGGGGTCCTACAATGAGCAGTTCTTC | CASSVAPGSYNEQFF
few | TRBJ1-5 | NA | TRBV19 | TGTGCCAGTAGTATGGGTCGACAGAGCATTCCCAATCAGCCCCAGCATTTT | CASSMGRQSIPNQPQHF
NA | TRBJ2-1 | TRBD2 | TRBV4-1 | TGCGCCAGCAGCCAAAGACTAGCGGGAGGGCGGGACAATGAGCAGTTCTTC | CASSQRLAGGRDNEQFF
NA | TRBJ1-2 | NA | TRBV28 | TGTGCCAGCACCGGACAGTCCTATGGCTACACCTTC | CASTGQSYGYTF
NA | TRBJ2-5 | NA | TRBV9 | TGTGCCAGCAGCCTCTTGGAGGGAGGAGAGACCCAGTACTTC | CASSLLEGGETQYF
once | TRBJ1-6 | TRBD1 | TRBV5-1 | TGCGCCAGCAGCTCACACCCAGGGGGGCCCCTCCACTTT | CASSSHPGGPLHF
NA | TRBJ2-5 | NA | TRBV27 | TGTGCCAGCAGTTTGGGCCCCGGGGGAGAGACCCAGTACTTC | CASSLGPGGETQYF
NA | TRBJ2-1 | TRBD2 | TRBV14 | TGTGCCAGCAGCCAAACCCCCGGGACTAGCGGCTCCTACAATGAGCAGTTCTTC | CASSQTPGTSGSYNEQFF
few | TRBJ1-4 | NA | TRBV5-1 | TGCGCCAGCAGCTTGGCCGCGACACCTAATGAAAAACTGTTTTTT | CASSLAATPNEKLFF
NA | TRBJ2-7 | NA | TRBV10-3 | TGTGCCATCAGTGATGAGAGGGAGTCAAACGAGCAGTACTTC | CAISDERESNEQYF
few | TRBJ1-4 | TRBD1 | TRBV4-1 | TGCGCCAGCAGCCAACCGGGACAGACAAATGAAAAACTGTTTTTT | CASSQPGQTNEKLFF
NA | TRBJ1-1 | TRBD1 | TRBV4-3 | TGCGCCAGCAGCCAAGAAGGGACAGGGGGCAAGTGGTTCACTGAAGCTTTCTTT | CASSQEGTGGKWFTEAFF
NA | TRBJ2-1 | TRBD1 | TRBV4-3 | TGCGCCAGCGCAGGGGGGACAGGGGTTAATGAGCAGTTCTTC | CASAGGTGVNEQFF
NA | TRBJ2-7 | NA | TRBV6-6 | TGTGCCAGCAGTTATAGCGGTCAGTCCGTTAGCGAGCAGTACTTC | CASSYSGQSVSEQYF
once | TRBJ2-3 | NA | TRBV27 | TGTGCCAGCAGCTCCCAGGGGGGTTGGGCAGATACGCAGTATTTT | CASSSQGGWADTQYF
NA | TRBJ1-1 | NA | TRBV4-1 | TGCGCCAGCAGCCAAGAGCGGGGGGCGGCTGAAGCTTTCTTT | CASSQERGAAEAFF
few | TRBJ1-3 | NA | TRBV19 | TGTGCCAGTAGCTCCGACAGGCCAACTGGAAACACCATATATTTT | CASSSDRPTGNTIYF